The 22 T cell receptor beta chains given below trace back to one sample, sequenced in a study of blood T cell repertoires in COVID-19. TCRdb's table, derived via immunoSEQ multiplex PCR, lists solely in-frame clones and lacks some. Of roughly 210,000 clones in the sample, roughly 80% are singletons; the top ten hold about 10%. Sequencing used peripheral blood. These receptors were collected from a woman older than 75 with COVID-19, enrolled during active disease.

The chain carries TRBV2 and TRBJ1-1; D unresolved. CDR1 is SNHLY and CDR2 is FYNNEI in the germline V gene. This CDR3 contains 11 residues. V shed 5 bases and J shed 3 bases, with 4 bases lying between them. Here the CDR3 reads CASSLYTEAFF. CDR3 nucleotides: TGTGCCAGCAGTTTATACACTGAAGCTTTCTTT.

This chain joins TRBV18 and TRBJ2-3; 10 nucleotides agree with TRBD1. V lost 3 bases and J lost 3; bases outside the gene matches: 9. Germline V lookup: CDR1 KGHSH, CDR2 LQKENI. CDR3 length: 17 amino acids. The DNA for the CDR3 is TGTGCCAGCTCACCGGCCGGGACAGGGGTGGTGACAGATACGCAGTATTTT. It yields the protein CASSPAGTGVVTDTQYF.

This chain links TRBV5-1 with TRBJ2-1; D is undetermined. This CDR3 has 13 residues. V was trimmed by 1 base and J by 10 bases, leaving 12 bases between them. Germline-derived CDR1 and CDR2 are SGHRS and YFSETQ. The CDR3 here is CASSLHILQEQFF. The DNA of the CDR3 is TGCGCCAGCAGCTTGCATATTTTACAGGAGCAGTTCTTC.

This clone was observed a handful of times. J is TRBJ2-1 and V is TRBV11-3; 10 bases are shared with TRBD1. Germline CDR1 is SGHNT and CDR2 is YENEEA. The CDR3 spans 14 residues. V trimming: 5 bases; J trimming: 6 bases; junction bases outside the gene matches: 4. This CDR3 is CASSRQGAFNEQFF. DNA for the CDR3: TGTGCCAGCAGCCGACAGGGGGCTTTCAATGAGCAGTTCTTC.

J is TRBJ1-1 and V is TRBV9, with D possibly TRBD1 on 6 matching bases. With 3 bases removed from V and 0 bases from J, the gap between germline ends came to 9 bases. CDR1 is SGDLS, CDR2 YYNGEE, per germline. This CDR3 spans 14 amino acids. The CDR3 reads CASSDRAVNTEAFF. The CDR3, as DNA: TGTGCCAGCAGCGACAGGGCTGTGAACACTGAAGCTTTCTTT.

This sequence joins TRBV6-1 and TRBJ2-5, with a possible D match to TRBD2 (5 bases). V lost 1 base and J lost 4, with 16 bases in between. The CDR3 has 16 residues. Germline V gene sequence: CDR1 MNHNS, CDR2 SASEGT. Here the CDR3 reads CASSEVGGSVGETQYF. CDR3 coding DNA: TGTGCCAGCAGTGAAGTTGGAGGCAGCGTTGGAGAGACCCAGTACTTC.

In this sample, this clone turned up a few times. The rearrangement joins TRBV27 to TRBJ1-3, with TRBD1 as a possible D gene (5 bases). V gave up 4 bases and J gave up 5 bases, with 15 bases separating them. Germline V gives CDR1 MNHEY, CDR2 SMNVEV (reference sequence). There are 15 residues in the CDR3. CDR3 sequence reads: CASSSTQGFRNTIYF. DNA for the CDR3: TGTGCCAGCAGTTCGACTCAGGGCTTTCGAAACACCATATATTTT.

Here the CDR3 reads CASSLEAPRTGHGYTF. The CDR3 nucleotides read TGTGCCAGCAGTTTAGAGGCGCCCCGGACAGGGCATGGCTACACCTTC. This chain joins TRBV27 and TRBJ1-2; 8 nucleotides line up with TRBD1. The V gene end was trimmed by 2 bases and the J gene end by 6 bases; junction bases not matched to a gene: 11. Germline CDR1 and CDR2: MNHEY and SMNVEV (reference sequence). The CDR3 totals 16 residues.

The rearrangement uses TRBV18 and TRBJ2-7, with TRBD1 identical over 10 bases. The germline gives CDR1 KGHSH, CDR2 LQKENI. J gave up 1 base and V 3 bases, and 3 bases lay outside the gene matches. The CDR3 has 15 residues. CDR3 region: CASSPGTGASYEQYF. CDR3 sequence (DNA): TGTGCCAGCTCACCCGGGACAGGGGCATCCTACGAGCAGTACTTC.

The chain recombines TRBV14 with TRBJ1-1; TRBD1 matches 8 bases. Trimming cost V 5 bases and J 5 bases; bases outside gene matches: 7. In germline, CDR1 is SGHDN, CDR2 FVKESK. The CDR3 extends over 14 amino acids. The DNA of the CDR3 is TGTGCCAGCAGCTTACGACAGGGGCGGACTGAAGCTTTCTTT. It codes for CASSLRQGRTEAFF.

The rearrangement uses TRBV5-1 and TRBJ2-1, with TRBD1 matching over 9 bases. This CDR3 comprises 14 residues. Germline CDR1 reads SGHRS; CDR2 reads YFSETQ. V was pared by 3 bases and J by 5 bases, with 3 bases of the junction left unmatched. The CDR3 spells CASSSGQGNNEQFF. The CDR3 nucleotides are TGCGCCAGCAGCTCGGGACAGGGTAACAATGAGCAGTTCTTC.

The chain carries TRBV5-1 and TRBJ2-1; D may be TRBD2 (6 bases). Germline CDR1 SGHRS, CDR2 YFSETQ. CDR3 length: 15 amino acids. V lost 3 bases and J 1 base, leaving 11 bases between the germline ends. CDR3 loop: CASSSGLQSYNEQFF. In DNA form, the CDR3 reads TGCGCCAGCAGCTCGGGACTTCAATCCTACAATGAGCAGTTCTTC.

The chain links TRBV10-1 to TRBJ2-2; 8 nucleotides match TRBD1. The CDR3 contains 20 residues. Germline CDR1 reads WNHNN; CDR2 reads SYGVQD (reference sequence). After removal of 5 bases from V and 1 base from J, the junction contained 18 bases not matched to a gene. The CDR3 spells CASSRTGSYRAGMNTGELFF. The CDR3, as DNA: TGCGCCAGCAGTCGGACAGGGAGTTACCGGGCGGGGATGAACACCGGGGAGCTGTTTTTT.

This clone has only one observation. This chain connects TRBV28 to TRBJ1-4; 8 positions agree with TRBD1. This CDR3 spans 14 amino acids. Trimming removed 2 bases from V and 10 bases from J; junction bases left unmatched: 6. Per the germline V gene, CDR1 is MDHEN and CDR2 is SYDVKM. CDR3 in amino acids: CASSLRSTGGKLFF. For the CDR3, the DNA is TGTGCCAGCAGTTTACGTAGCACAGGGGGAAAACTGTTTTTT.

The CDR3 DNA sequence: TGTGCCAGCAAAAGATGGCAGGGTAGAATAGATGGCTACACCTTC. This translates into CASKRWQGRIDGYTF. This sequence joins TRBV6-5 and TRBJ1-2; D possibly corresponds to TRBD1 (5 bases). The V end lost 7 bases, the J end lost 6 bases, and 21 bases lay between the germline ends. CDR3 length: 15 amino acids. The V gene's germline CDR1 is MNHEY and CDR2 SVGAGI.

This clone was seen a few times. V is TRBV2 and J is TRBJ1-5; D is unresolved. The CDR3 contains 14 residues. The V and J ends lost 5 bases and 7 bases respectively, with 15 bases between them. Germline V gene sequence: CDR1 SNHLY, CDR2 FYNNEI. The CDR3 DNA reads TGTGCCAGCAGTTTGAACTCATATATCCAGCCCCAGCATTTT. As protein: CASSLNSYIQPQHF.

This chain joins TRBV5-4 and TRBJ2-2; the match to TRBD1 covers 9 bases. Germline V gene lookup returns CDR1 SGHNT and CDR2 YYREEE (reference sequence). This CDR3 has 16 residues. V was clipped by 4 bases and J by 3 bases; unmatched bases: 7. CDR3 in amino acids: CASSSHRGQDTGELFF. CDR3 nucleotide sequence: TGTGCCAGCAGCAGTCACAGGGGGCAGGACACCGGGGAGCTGTTTTTT.

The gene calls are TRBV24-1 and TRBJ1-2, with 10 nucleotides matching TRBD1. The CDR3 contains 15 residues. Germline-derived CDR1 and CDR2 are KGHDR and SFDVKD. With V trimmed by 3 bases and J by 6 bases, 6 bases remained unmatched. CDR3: CATSDDRTGGHGYTF. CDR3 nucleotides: TGTGCCACCAGTGATGACCGGACAGGGGGACATGGCTACACCTTC.

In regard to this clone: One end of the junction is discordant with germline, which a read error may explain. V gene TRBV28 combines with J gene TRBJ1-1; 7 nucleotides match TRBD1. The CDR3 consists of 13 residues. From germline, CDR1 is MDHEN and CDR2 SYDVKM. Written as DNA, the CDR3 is TGTGCCAGCAGTTTATCACAGGGGACGAGTACCCTTTTT. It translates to CASSLSQGTSTLF.

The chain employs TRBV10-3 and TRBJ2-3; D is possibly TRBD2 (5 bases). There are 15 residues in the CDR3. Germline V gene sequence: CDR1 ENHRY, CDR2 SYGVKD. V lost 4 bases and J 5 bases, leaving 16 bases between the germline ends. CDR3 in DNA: TGTGCCATCAGTGGCAGCGGATCGATGATAGATACGCAGTATTTT. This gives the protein CAISGSGSMIDTQYF.

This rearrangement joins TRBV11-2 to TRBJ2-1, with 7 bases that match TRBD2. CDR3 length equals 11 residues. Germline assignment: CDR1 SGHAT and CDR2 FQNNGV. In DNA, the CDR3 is TGTGCAAGTAGGGAGGGCAATGAGCAGTTCTTC. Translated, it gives CASREGNEQFF.

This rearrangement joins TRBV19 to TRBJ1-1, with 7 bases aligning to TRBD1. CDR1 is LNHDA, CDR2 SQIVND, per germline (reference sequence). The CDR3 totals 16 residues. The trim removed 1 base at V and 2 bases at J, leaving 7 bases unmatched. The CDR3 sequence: CASSIGGGGGNTEAFF. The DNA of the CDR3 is TGTGCCAGTAGTATAGGAGGGGGCGGTGGAAACACTGAAGCTTTCTTT. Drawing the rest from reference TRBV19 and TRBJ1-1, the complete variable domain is DGGITQSPKYLFRKEGQNVTLSCEQNLNHDAMYWYRQDPGQGLRLIYYSQIVNDFQKGDIAEGYSVSREKKESFPLTVTSAQKNPTAFYLCASSIGGGGGNTEAFFGQGTRLTVV.